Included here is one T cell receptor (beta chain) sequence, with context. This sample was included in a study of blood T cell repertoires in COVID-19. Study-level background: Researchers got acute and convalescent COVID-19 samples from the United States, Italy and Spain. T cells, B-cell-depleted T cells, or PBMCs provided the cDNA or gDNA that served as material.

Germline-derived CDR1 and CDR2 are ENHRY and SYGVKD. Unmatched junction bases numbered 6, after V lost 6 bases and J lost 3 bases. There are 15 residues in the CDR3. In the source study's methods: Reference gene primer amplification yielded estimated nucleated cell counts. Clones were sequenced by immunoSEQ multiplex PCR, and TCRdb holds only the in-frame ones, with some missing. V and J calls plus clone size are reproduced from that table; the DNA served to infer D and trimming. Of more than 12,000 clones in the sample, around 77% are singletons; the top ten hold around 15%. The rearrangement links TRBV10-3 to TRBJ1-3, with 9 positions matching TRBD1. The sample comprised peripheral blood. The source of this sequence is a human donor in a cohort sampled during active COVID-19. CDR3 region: CAIRGDRVNGNTIYF. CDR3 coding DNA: TGTGCCATCAGAGGGGACAGGGTAAATGGAAACACCATATATTTT.